This T cell receptor (beta chain) is drawn from a study of T cells in localized non-small cell lung cancer. The CDR3 has 14 residues. CDR1 and CDR2 (germline): SGHTA, FQGTGA. V was cut by 5 bases and J by 6 bases, with 17 bases left in between. Study-level findings and limits: For the top 100 tumor clones, a median about 57 also appeared in adjacent lung.

Profiling relied on immunoSEQ multiplex PCR, and the TCRdb table lists in-frame clones only, not all of them. The sample contains tens of thousands of clones, about 89% of which appear only once. As to this clone: The antigen remains unidentified.

This chain connects TRBV7-3 to TRBJ2-7, with D perhaps matching TRBD1 (5 bases). Sample: peripheral blood, taken before any cancer treatment. This receptor was taken from an older female donor with stage I lung adenocarcinoma. Here the CDR3 reads CASSPGYGRGEQYF. CDR3 coding DNA: TGTGCCAGCAGCCCAGGGTACGGAAGAGGCGAGCAGTACTTC.